This T cell receptor (beta chain) was obtained from a study of blood T cell repertoires in COVID-19 (dated by TCRdb to the early 2020s). Concerning the study at large: Samples covering the acute and convalescent phases of COVID-19 were provided by collaborators in the United States, Italy and Spain. The repertoires were released in a freely available public database intended as a resource for research on the immune response to SARS-CoV-2. Subjects who had been exposed to COVID-19, were actively infected with it, or had recovered from it provided the deeply sampled blood TCRbeta repertoires that made up the dataset. The samples were drawn from the first 160 participants of the ongoing ImmuneRACE study and from 950 to 1,500 subjects provided by 6 global collaborators. The sample metadata nearly always contained a de-identified subject ID, COVID-19 status, age in years and sex. HLA class I and class II types, where available, came from metadata supplied by the sample provider rather than from assay-based typing. The material from the prospective study consisted of cDNA or gDNA derived from T cells, B-cell-depleted T cells, or PBMCs. The paper as a whole reports these results and caveats: The amount of clinical and demographic metadata varied by source and participant and was provided uncurated.

Worth noting for this clone: Its recognized antigen is unknown. No much larger clonotype is one base removed from it; base qualities were not supplied.

Participants in the prospective study were aged about 18 to 89 years, lived in under 30 United States geographic areas, and enrolled through a virtual design. Cohort assignment in the prospective study relied on participant-reported clinical history from a screening survey and a study questionnaire. Recovered participants in ImmuneRACE Cohort 3 were defined as having two consecutive negative NP/OP PCR tests, clearance from a healthcare professional, or resolution of symptoms. In the prospective study, mobile phlebotomists collected whole blood, serum and a nasopharyngeal or oropharyngeal swab from each participant. Prospective study participants could optionally give additional blood draws and questionnaires over an approximately two-month period. Before DNA extraction, blood samples from the prospective study were shipped at room temperature or frozen. The immunoSEQ Assay, a bias-controlled multiplex PCR, was used to amplify TCRbeta CDR3 regions from genomic DNA. The published analysis was carried out like this. The number of nucleated cells in each sample was estimated by amplification of reference gene primers within the assay. To quantify the absolute abundance of each unique TCRbeta CDR3 rearrangement, sequence reads were collapsed and filtered. Productive Simpson clonality was computed per sample as the square root of Simpson's diversity index over productive rearrangements. The clones in this table, taken by TCRdb from immuneACCESS, are in-frame only. Not every clone is retained; where verified, under half of the shortfall comes from an unresolved V gene, and the cause of the rest is unknown. V, J and clone size are those of that table, while D and trimming were read from the DNA. This sample lists approximately 280,000 clones; around nine tenths were detected once. About 2.7% of the sample comes from the top ten.

Trimming at the junction amounts to 5 bases on V and 4 bases on J, and the germline ends lie 12 bases apart. CDR1 PRHDT and CDR2 FYEKMQ were looked up in the germline V gene (reference sequence). Measured from the cysteine to the phenylalanine, the CDR3 is 14 residues long. The kept DNA is CDR3 alone, 42 bases in frame from the first base. The chain employs TRBV13 and TRBJ2-1, and possibly TRBD2, on 6 matching bases. The TCR sequence derives from a woman aged 18-29 years who had recovered from COVID-19. Sample: PBMCs or T cells enriched from blood (not recorded which). Here is the DNA: TGTGCCAGCAGCCCTGGGGGGATATACAATGAGCAGTTCTTC. Its amino acids are CASSPGGIYNEQFF.